This record covers a single T cell receptor beta chain. Its matching antigen is unknown. Hyperthyroidism had been newly diagnosed in patients aged 18 to 65, and its duration was under 2 months. The sample comes from a study of T cells in Graves' hyperthyroidism and ophthalmopathy. Across the whole study: Peripheral blood samples were taken at initial diagnosis, prior to any treatment.

The TCR beta CDR3 regions underwent amplification using RNA transcripts as the source. During a first-round RT-PCR of the TCR CDR3, the HTBI primer set was used. Each CDR3 protein is one row after TCRdb ran MiXCR on the multiplex PCR reads. The table records about 96,000 distinct CDR3 sequences, around 50% of them present only once. Study-wide points: Blood shared most expanded thyroid clonotypes above 0.001.

Sequenced material: blood. This receptor was taken from a middle-aged woman with Graves' hyperthyroidism.

The CDR3 loop is CASSAGTGSSPLHF. The CDR3 DNA sequence: TGTGCCAGCAGTGCCGGGACAGGGAGCTCACCCCTCCACTTT. The gene calls are TRBV7-8 and TRBJ1-6; 9 nucleotides agree with TRBD1. Germline values: CDR1 SGHVS, CDR2 FQNEAQ. V lost 6 bases, J lost 10 bases, and 7 bases stayed unmatched. This CDR3 is built from 14 residues.